This T cell receptor beta chain was sequenced for a study of shared clonotypes between healthy human individuals. Every donor, a Caucasian adult, lived in Nashville, Tennessee. Germline V gives CDR1 SQVTM, CDR2 ANQGSEA. The CDR3 covers 12 residues. V was pared by 6 bases and J by 6 bases, with 4 bases of the junction left unmatched. TCRdb's table, derived via immunoSEQ multiplex PCR, lists solely in-frame clones and lacks some. This table holds more than 2 million clones, 90% to 96% found once. This TCR derives from a man aged 18 to 30 in good health. What was sequenced was naive CD4+ T cells sorted from blood. Described subset: CD45RA+ positively selected. The chain has TRBV29-1 and TRBJ2-1; the match to TRBD1 covers 8 bases. CDR3 DNA: TGCAGCGTCCGAACAGGGGGCAATGAGCAGTTCTTC. It translates to CSVRTGGNEQFF.